The 14 T cell receptor beta chains listed next were all sequenced from one sample in a study of shared clonotypes between healthy human individuals. Generated by immunoSEQ multiplex PCR, the TCRdb table keeps only in-frame clones and is missing some. The sample lists 90,000 to 150,000 clones; 68% were seen once. The material sequenced was memory CD8+ T cells sorted from blood. Subset in this sample: CD45RO+ cells pooled with CCR7-negative TemRA cells. All receptors derive from a woman aged 25 to 39 in good health.

The V gene is TRBV10-3, the J gene TRBJ2-7; D unclear. The CDR3 totals 14 residues. Trimming pared 7 bases from V and 1 base from J, leaving 14 bases between. Germline values: CDR1 ENHRY, CDR2 SYGVKD. The chain's CDR3 is CAIKWAPGSYEQYF. The CDR3 nucleotides read TGTGCCATCAAGTGGGCTCCAGGATCCTACGAGCAGTACTTC.

This clone turned up a few times. This rearrangement joins TRBV5-1 to TRBJ2-5; TRBD2 aligns across 10 bases. CDR3 length: 14 amino acids. The V gene end was trimmed by 1 base and the J gene end by 7 bases; junction bases not matched to a gene: 4. Germline assignment: CDR1 SGHRS and CDR2 YFSETQ. CDR3 loop: CASSLTSGEPTQYF. The CDR3 DNA reads TGCGCCAGCAGCTTGACTAGCGGGGAGCCGACCCAGTACTTC.

This chain links TRBV2 with TRBJ2-3; the D gene is possibly TRBD2 (5 bases). The V and J ends lost 2 bases and 0 bases respectively, with 6 bases between them. This CDR3 comprises 14 residues. Germline CDR1 is SNHLY and CDR2 is FYNNEI. The chain's CDR3 is CASSEKRSTDTQYF. In DNA, the CDR3 is TGTGCCAGCAGTGAAAAGCGGAGCACAGATACGCAGTATTTT.

This clone has more than one count but fewer than ten. Different DNA sequences within this sample yield the same CDR3. The chain recombines TRBV7-9 with TRBJ2-1, with D tentatively TRBD2 (7 bases). CDR3 length: 16 amino acids. Deletions cut 5 bases from V and 0 bases from J, with 14 bases between. Looked up from germline, CDR1 is SEHNR and CDR2 is FQNEAQ (reference sequence). The chain's CDR3 is CASSPRGGSSYNEQFF. CDR3 coding DNA: TGTGCCAGCAGCCCGAGGGGGGGGAGCTCCTACAATGAGCAGTTCTTC. Together with reference TRBV7-9 and TRBJ2-1, the CDR3 gives the full variable domain: DTGVSQNPRHKITKRGQNVTFRCDPISEHNRLYWYRQTLGQGPEFLTYFQNEAQLEKSRLLSDRFSAERPKGSFSTLEIQRTEQGDSAMYLCASSPRGGSSYNEQFFGPGTRLTVL.

This clone has at least ten counts. The rearrangement links TRBV25-1 to TRBJ2-1, with a tentative D call TRBD1 (6 bases). CDR1 and CDR2 from the germline V gene are MGHDK and SYGVNS. V lost 6 bases to trimming and J lost 9 bases, with 24 bases between them. The CDR3 sequence is 16 residues long. As DNA, the CDR3 is TGTGCCAGCAGCGAAAGTAGGGGGTCGTCGGTGGGTGAGCAGTTCTTC. This sequence encodes CASSESRGSSVGEQFF.

Concerning this clone: This likely traces to a read error, being one base from a far larger clone. V and J are TRBV5-2 and TRBJ2-2; the table's D call, TRBD1, has no DNA check behind it. TRBV5-2 represents a pseudogene. The CDR3 has 15 residues. CDR3 region: CASRDQGRDTGELFF. In DNA, the CDR3 is TGTGCCAGCAGAGACCAGGGCCGTGACACCGGGGAGCTGTTTTTT.

As for this clone: The conserved closing phenylalanine or tryptophan is absent in this CDR3, likely reflecting a read error. The chain recombines TRBV29-1 with TRBJ1-1, with TRBD1 matching 9 bases. Trimming removed 7 bases from V and 4 bases from J; junction bases left unmatched: 7. This CDR3 region has 13 residues. Germline V lookup: CDR1 SQVTM, CDR2 ANQGSEA. CDR3 in DNA: TGCAGCGCTCGGGACAGGGAAGGCACTGAAGCTTTCTCT. Protein: CSARDREGTEAFS.

This clone was counted only a few times. This chain connects TRBV25-1 to TRBJ2-7; TRBD2 agrees at 8 bases. The length of the CDR3 is 16 residues. V shed 4 bases and J 2 bases; nucleotides not matched to a gene: 10. The germline CDR1 and CDR2 sequences are MGHDK and SYGVNS. This chain's CDR3 is CASSASETSVAYEQYF. DNA for the CDR3: TGTGCCAGCAGTGCTTCTGAGACTAGCGTTGCCTACGAGCAGTACTTC.

In nucleotides, the CDR3 is TGTGCCAGCAGCGTAGATACCCTGCCTCCGGAGTACACCGGGGAGCTGTTTTTT. This encodes CASSVDTLPPEYTGELFF. The J gene is TRBJ2-2, the V gene TRBV9; no firm D call. Trimming stripped 0 bases from V and 3 bases from J, with 18 bases between. CDR1 is SGDLS, CDR2 YYNGEE, per germline. This CDR3 spans 18 amino acids.

The chain joins TRBV10-2 to TRBJ2-6; D is undetermined. The V end lost 3 bases, the J end lost 1 base, and 4 bases lay between the germline ends. The length of the CDR3 is 14 residues. Germline CDR1 is WSHSY and CDR2 is SAAADI. CDR3 in amino acids: CASSEQSGANVLTF. The CDR3 bases are TGCGCCAGCAGTGAACAGTCTGGGGCCAACGTCCTGACTTTC.

The chain recombines TRBV6-1 with TRBJ1-5; TRBD1 agrees at 10 bases. The V gene's germline CDR1 is MNHNS and CDR2 SASEGT. The CDR3 has 17 residues. Germline trimming cut 4 bases from V and 6 bases from J; bases unmatched to any gene: 12. CDR3 sequence reads: CASSVDRGRLVGQPQHF. The DNA of the CDR3 is TGTGCCAGCAGTGTTGACAGGGGGCGACTGGTAGGTCAGCCCCAGCATTTT.

CDR3 coding DNA: TGTGCCAGCTCACCGATTAGACAGGCCGCAACTAATGAAAAACTGTTTTTT. Its protein product is CASSPIRQAATNEKLFF. The chain combines TRBV18 with TRBJ1-4; tentative D call: TRBD1 (6 bases). Trimming shortened V by 3 bases and J by 0 bases, and 14 bases separated the two germline ends. This CDR3 is 17 amino acids long. The germline V gene encodes CDR1 KGHSH and CDR2 LQKENI.

This clone was observed a few times. This chain uses TRBV5-6 with TRBJ1-2; no reliable D call. The V and J ends lost 4 bases and 4 bases respectively, with 8 bases between them. Germline-derived CDR1 and CDR2 are SGHDT and YYEEEE. The CDR3 runs 12 residues. CDR3 coding DNA: TGTGCCAGCAGCCTGGGAGTCTATGGCTACACCTTC. As protein: CASSLGVYGYTF.

Here the CDR3 reads CASSGTRDKEETQYF. The CDR3 DNA is TGTGCCAGCAGTGGAACCAGGGACAAAGAAGAGACCCAGTACTTC. The rearrangement joins TRBV25-1 to TRBJ2-5; possibly TRBD1 for D (6 bases). V dropped 4 bases and J dropped 3 bases, with 15 bases sitting between them. Germline V gene lookup returns CDR1 MGHDK and CDR2 SYGVNS. CDR3 length equals 15 residues.